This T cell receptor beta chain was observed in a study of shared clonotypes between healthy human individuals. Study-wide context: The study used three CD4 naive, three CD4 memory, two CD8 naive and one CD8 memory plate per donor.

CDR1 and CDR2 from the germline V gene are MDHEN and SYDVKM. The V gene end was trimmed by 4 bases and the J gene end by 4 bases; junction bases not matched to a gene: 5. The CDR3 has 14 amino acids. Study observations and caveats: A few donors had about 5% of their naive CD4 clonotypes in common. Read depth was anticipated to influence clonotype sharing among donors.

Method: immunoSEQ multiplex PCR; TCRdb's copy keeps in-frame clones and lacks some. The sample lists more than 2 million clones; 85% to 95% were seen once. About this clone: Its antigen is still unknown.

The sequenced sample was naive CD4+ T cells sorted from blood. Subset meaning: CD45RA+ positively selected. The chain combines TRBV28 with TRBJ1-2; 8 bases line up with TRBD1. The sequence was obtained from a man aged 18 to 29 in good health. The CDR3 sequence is CASSYRGTGYGYTF. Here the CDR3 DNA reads TGTGCCAGCAGTTACCGAGGGACAGGCTATGGCTACACCTTC.